These 19 T cell receptor beta chains originate from one sample sequenced in a study of T cell responses to AZD1222 COVID-19 vaccine. Assay used: immunoSEQ multiplex PCR; TCRdb lists only in-frame clones, some missing. The table includes about 110,000 clones, approximately 94% detected once. Sequenced here: peripheral blood, sampled 28 days after the second AZD1222 dose. The origin of the receptors is an adult who received the AZD1222 COVID-19 vaccine.

The chain carries TRBV19 and TRBJ1-3, with 7 bases matching TRBD1. CDR3 length: 17 residues. Germline CDR1 and CDR2: LNHDA and SQIVND (reference sequence). The V gene end was trimmed by 5 bases and the J gene end by 0 bases; junction bases not matched to a gene: 10. CDR3 coding DNA: TGTGCCAGTAGTTCACCGGGACAGTTTTTCTCTGGAAACACCATATATTTT. This codes for CASSSPGQFFSGNTIYF.

The rearrangement uses TRBV6-6 and TRBJ1-5; D gene uncertain. V lost 8 bases, J lost 5 bases, and 13 bases lay in between. Germline lookup yields CDR1 MNHNY and CDR2 SVGAGI (reference sequence). The CDR3 has 13 residues. The CDR3 here is CASASFSDQPQHF. CDR3 nucleotide sequence: TGTGCCAGCGCATCTTTCAGCGATCAGCCCCAGCATTTT.

The chain employs TRBV14 and TRBJ1-2; TRBD1 aligns across 7 bases. Looked up from germline, CDR1 is SGHDN and CDR2 is FVKESK. V was pared by 3 bases and J by 8 bases, with 9 bases of the junction left unmatched. This CDR3 is built from 14 residues. In DNA form, the CDR3 reads TGTGCCAGCAGCCACGACAGGGAAGTGATAGGCTACACCTTC. Its translation: CASSHDREVIGYTF.

V is TRBV6-5 and J is TRBJ1-1; D not resolved. Germline CDR1 reads MNHEY; CDR2 reads SVGAGI. Trimming removed 7 bases at V and 6 bases at J, with 12 bases between. The CDR3 is 12 residues long. DNA for the CDR3: TGTGCCAGCATCGAGAGAGGGTCTGAAGCTTTCTTT. Its protein product is CASIERGSEAFF.

The chain uses TRBV29-1 and TRBJ2-1, with D unresolved. CDR3 length: 11 residues. Germline V gene lookup returns CDR1 SQVTM and CDR2 ANQGSEA. V was clipped by 7 bases and J by 5 bases, with 9 bases between them. The CDR3 nucleotides read TGCAGCGCTTTTACTGACAATGAGCAGTTCTTC. Translation gives CSAFTDNEQFF.

J is TRBJ1-1 and V is TRBV5-1; TRBD1 matches at 9 bases. The V gene's germline CDR1 is SGHRS and CDR2 YFSETQ. V dropped 0 bases and J dropped 4; count of bases not matched to a gene: 1. This CDR3 region has 14 residues. CDR3: CASSLGDRVTEAFF. The CDR3 coding sequence is TGCGCCAGCAGCTTGGGGGACAGGGTCACTGAAGCTTTCTTT.

This clone appeared once. This sequence joins TRBV7-8 and TRBJ1-1; TRBD1 matches at 11 bases. V was clipped by 2 bases and J by 4 bases; unmatched bases: 3. The CDR3 is made up of 15 amino acids. CDR1 and CDR2 from the germline V gene are SGHVS and FQNEAQ. CDR3 loop: CASSLRDRGSTEAFF. The CDR3 nucleotides read TGTGCCAGCAGCTTAAGGGACAGGGGGTCCACTGAAGCTTTCTTT.

The chain couples TRBV6-1 to TRBJ1-4, with D perhaps TRBD1 (5 bases). Germline CDR1 reads MNHNS; CDR2 reads SASEGT. The CDR3 spans 13 residues. Trimming left V 0 bases short and J 10 bases short, with 9 bases between. The CDR3 here is CASSEARDGKLFF. For the CDR3, the DNA is TGTGCCAGCAGTGAAGCGAGGGACGGAAAACTGTTTTTT.

The chain combines TRBV9 with TRBJ2-7, with unresolved D. The CDR3 runs 16 residues. Trimming cost V 0 bases and J 0 bases, with 13 bases left between them. The germline gives CDR1 SGDLS, CDR2 YYNGEE. This CDR3 is CASSVGSSAISYEQYF. DNA of the CDR3: TGTGCCAGCAGCGTAGGTTCATCCGCGATCTCCTACGAGCAGTACTTC.

This sequence joins TRBV14 and TRBJ2-7, with D possibly being TRBD1 (5 bases). There are 13 residues in the CDR3. V was pared by 2 bases and J by 4 bases, with 9 bases between. Germline V gene data show CDR1 as SGHDN and CDR2 as FVKESK. CDR3 in DNA: TGTGCCAGCAGCCAAAGGCAGGGTTACGAGCAGTACTTC. Protein: CASSQRQGYEQYF.

The chain uses TRBV7-9 and TRBJ2-7, with 7 bases fitting TRBD1. V dropped 3 bases and J dropped 2; count of bases not matched to a gene: 7. CDR1 and CDR2 from the germline V gene are SEHNR and FQNEAQ (reference sequence). There are 15 residues in the CDR3. CDR3 region: CASSLPETGTYEQYF. DNA of the CDR3: TGTGCCAGCAGCTTGCCTGAGACAGGGACCTACGAGCAGTACTTC.

The V and J genes are TRBV5-5 and TRBJ2-7; TRBD1 matches at 7 bases. The CDR3 has 15 residues. Trimming removed 1 base from V and 7 bases from J; junction bases left unmatched: 11. Germline assignment: CDR1 SGHKS and CDR2 YYEKEE (reference sequence). CDR3 nucleotide sequence: TGTGCCAGCAGCTTGATAGGGCAGGGGGTAAGGGAGCAGTACTTC. Amino acids: CASSLIGQGVREQYF.

This clone appeared once. This chain connects TRBV9 to TRBJ1-1, with TRBD1 as a possible D gene (5 bases). Germline V gene data show CDR1 as SGDLS and CDR2 as YYNGEE. V lost 0 bases and J 8 bases, leaving 8 bases between the germline ends. The CDR3 is 12 amino acids. The CDR3: CASSVDRGEAFF. DNA for the CDR3: TGTGCCAGCAGCGTAGATAGGGGAGAAGCTTTCTTT.

The J gene is TRBJ1-2, the V gene TRBV29-1; 8 bases align to TRBD1. The CDR3 spans 14 residues. The V segment lost 4 bases and the J segment 2 bases; nucleotides outside the gene matches: 6. Germline CDR1 is SQVTM and CDR2 is ANQGSEA. CDR3 sequence (DNA): TGCAGCGTTGGGGCAGGGGGCGTAAACTATGGCTACACCTTC. Its protein is CSVGAGGVNYGYTF.

The chain couples TRBV6-2 or TRBV6-3 to TRBJ2-3; D call uncertain. Looked up from germline, CDR1 is MNHEY and CDR2 is SVGEGT. The V end lost 4 bases, the J end lost 5 bases, and 10 bases lay between the germline ends. This CDR3 region has 13 residues. CDR3 coding DNA: TGTGCCAGCAGTTTTCCCGCGAAAGATACGCAGTATTTT. This gives the protein CASSFPAKDTQYF.

The V and J genes are TRBV18 and TRBJ2-2; D ambiguous. The CDR3 sequence is 13 residues long. V lost 6 bases to trimming and J lost 6 bases, with 11 bases between them. Germline CDR1 is KGHSH and CDR2 is LQKENI. As DNA, the CDR3 is TGTGCCAGCTCCTGGTCCGCGCCCGGGGAGCTGTTTTTT. Translation: CASSWSAPGELFF.

The chain has TRBV25-1 and TRBJ1-6; tentatively, D is TRBD1 (6 bases). The CDR3 has 17 amino acids. Germline CDR1 and CDR2: MGHDK and SYGVNS. Trimming cost V 2 bases and J 0 bases, with 11 bases left between them. CDR3 residues: CASSEPQGCSYNSPLHF. CDR3 in DNA: TGTGCCAGCAGTGAACCACAGGGTTGCTCCTATAATTCACCCCTCCACTTT.

The gene calls are TRBV5-6 and TRBJ2-1, with 8 bases aligning to TRBD1. This CDR3 region has 14 residues. Unmatched junction bases numbered 4, after V lost 2 bases and J lost 6 bases. The V gene's germline CDR1 is SGHDT and CDR2 YYEEEE. The CDR3 reads CASSLGQGANEQFF. In nucleotides, the CDR3 is TGTGCCAGCAGCTTAGGTCAGGGGGCCAATGAGCAGTTCTTC.

This sequence joins TRBV6-5 and TRBJ2-2; 8 bases fit TRBD1. The V gene end was trimmed by 3 bases and the J gene end by 4 bases; junction bases not matched to a gene: 7. The CDR3 is made up of 16 amino acids. Germline values: CDR1 MNHEY, CDR2 SVGAGI. The CDR3 coding sequence is TGTGCCAGCAGTTATTCGACGGACAGGGTCACCGGGGAGCTGTTTTTT. Its translation: CASSYSTDRVTGELFF.